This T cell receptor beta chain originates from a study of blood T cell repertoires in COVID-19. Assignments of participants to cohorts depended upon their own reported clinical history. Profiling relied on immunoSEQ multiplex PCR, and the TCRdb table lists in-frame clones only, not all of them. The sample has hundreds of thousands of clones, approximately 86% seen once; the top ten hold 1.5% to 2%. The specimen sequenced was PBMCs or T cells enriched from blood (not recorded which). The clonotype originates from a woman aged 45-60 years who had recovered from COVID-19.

CDR3 amino acids: CASRLGRGNEQYF. CDR3 in DNA: TGTGCCAGCAGACTCGGGAGGGGTAACGAGCAGTACTTC. The chain recombines TRBV27 with TRBJ2-7; 8 bases align to TRBD2. Germline V CDR1 and CDR2: MNHEY, SMNVEV (reference sequence). V dropped 6 bases and J dropped 5; count of bases not matched to a gene: 6. This CDR3 is 13 amino acids long.